The source of this T cell receptor (beta chain) is a study of blood T cell repertoires in COVID-19. Study at large: Spain, Italy and the United States supplied samples that represented acute and convalescent COVID-19. PBMCs, B-cell-depleted T cells, or T cells provided the cDNA or gDNA that made up the material.

The CDR3 has 16 amino acids. CDR1 LNHDA and CDR2 SQIVND come from the germline V gene (reference sequence). With V trimmed by 7 bases and J by 4 bases, 8 bases remained unmatched. Authors' processing steps: Reference gene primer amplification yielded estimated nucleated cell counts. Assay: immunoSEQ multiplex PCR; the TCRdb copy retains only in-frame clones and omits some. V and J calls and clone size are given by that table; D and trimming were obtained from the DNA. This sample has about 140,000 clones, with roughly 88% found just once. The receptor comes from a man aged 60-69 years with active or convalescent COVID-19. V and J are TRBV19 and TRBJ2-2, with 11 positions matching TRBD1. The sequencing input was peripheral blood. CDR3 amino acids: CASTLGQGAGTGELFF. The CDR3 DNA is TGTGCCAGTACTCTCGGACAGGGGGCGGGCACCGGGGAGCTGTTTTTT. Supplemented by reference TRBV19 and TRBJ2-2, the full variable domain reads DGGITQSPKYLFRKEGQNVTLSCEQNLNHDAMYWYRQDPGQGLRLIYYSQIVNDFQKGDIAEGYSVSREKKESFPLTVTSAQKNPTAFYLCASTLGQGAGTGELFFGEGSRLTVL.